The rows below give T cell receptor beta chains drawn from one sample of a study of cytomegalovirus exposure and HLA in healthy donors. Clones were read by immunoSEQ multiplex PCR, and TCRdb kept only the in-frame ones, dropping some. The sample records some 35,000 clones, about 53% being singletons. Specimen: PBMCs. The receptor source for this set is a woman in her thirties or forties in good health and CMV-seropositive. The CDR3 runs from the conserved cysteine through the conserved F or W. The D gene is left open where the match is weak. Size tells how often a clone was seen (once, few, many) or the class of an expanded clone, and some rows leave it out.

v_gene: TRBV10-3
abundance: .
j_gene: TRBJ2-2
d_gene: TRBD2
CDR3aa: CAISESGGGTGELFF
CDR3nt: TGTGCCATCAGTGAGAGTGGCGGGGGCACCGGGGAGCTGTTTTTT

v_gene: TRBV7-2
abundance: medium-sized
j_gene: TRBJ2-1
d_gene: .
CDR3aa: CASSFSRSSYNEQFF
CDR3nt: TGTGCCAGCAGCTTTAGCCGGAGCTCCTACAATGAGCAGTTCTTC

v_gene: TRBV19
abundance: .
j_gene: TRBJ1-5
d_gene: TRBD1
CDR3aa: CASRTGQGVQPQHF
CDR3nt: TGTGCCAGTAGGACCGGACAGGGGGTTCAGCCCCAGCATTTT

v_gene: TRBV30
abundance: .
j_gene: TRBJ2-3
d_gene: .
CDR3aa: CAWGLRGTDTQYF
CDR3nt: TGTGCCTGGGGGCTCCGTGGCACAGATACGCAGTATTTT

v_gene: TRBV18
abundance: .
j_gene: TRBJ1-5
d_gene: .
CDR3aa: CASSEGESNQPQHF
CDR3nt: TGTGCCAGCTCAGAGGGCGAGAGCAATCAGCCCCAGCATTTT

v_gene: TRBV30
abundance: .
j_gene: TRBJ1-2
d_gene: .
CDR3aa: CAWSLQVTGYTF
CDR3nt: TGTGCCTGGAGTCTACAGGTAACCGGCTACACCTTC

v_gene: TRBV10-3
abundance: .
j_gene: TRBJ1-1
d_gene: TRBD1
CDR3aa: CAISPSLQGSEAFF
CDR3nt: TGTGCCATCAGCCCCTCCTTACAGGGGAGTGAAGCTTTCTTT

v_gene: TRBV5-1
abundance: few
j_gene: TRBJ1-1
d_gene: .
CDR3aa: CASSRGGGAEAFF
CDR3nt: TGCGCCAGTTCGAGGGGAGGGGGGGCTGAAGCTTTCTTT

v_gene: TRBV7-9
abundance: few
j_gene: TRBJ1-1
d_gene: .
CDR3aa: CASSLVPSEAFF
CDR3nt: TGTGCCAGCAGCTTAGTTCCCAGTGAAGCTTTCTTT

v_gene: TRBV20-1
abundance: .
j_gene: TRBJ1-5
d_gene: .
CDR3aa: CSARKPQHF
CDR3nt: TGCAGTGCGCGCAAACCCCAGCATTTT

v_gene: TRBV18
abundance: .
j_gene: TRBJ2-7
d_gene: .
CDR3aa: CASSPKSGEQYF
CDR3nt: TGTGCCAGCTCGCCTAAGTCCGGCGAGCAGTACTTC

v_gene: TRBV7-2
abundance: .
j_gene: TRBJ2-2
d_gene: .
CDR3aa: CASSPIYTGELFF
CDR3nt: TGTGCCAGCAGCCCTATATACACCGGGGAGCTGTTTTTT

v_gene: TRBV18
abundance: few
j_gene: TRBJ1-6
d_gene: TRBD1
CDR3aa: CASSPATGGNSPLHF
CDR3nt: TGTGCCAGCTCACCGGCGACAGGGGGCAATTCACCCCTCCACTTT

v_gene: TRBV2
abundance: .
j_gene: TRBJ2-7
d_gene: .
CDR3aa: CASRATGIGAEQYF
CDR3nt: TGTGCCAGCAGAGCTACAGGGATTGGGGCCGAGCAGTACTTC

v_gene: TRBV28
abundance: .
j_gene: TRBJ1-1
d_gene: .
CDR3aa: CASGQGALATEAFF
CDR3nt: TGTGCCAGCGGTCAAGGGGCGCTGGCCACTGAAGCTTTCTTT

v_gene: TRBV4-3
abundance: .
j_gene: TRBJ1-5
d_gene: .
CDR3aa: CASSQEVAGSQPQHF
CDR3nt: TGCGCCAGCAGCCAAGAAGTGGCGGGGTCGCAGCCCCAGCATTTT

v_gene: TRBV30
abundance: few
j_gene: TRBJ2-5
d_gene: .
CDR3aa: CAWSVPPGVWETQYF
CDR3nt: TGTGCCTGGAGTGTACCCCCAGGGGTTTGGGAGACCCAGTACTTC

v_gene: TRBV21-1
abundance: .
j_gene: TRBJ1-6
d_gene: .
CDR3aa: CASSKGGEPDNSPLHF
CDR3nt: TGTGCCAGCAGCAAGGGGGGAGAGCCAGATAATTCACCCCTCCACTTT

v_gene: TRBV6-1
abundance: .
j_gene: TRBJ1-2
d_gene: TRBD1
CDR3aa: CASSGTGTGAFGGYTF
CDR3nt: TGTGCCAGCAGTGGAACCGGGACAGGGGCCTTCGGAGGCTACACCTTC

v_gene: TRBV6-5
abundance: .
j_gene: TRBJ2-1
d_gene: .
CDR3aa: CASSYSSETAEFGQFF
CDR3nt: TGTGCCAGCAGTTACTCGAGCGAGACGGCCGAATTTGGGCAGTTCTTC

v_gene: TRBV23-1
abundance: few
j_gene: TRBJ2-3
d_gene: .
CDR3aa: CASSQRDPGHGTDTQYF
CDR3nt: TGCGCCAGCAGTCAAAGGGATCCGGGACACGGCACAGATACGCAGTATTTT

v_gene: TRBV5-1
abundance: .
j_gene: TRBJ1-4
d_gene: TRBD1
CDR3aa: CASSYDRGNRKLFF
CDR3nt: TGCGCCAGCAGCTATGACAGGGGGAATCGAAAACTGTTTTTT

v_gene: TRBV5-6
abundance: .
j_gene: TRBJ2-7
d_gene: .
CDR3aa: CASSLGLKSSYEQYF
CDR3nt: TGTGCCAGCAGCCTAGGACTGAAAAGCTCCTACGAGCAGTACTTC

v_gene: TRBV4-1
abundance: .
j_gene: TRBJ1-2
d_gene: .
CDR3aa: CASSQVQGLSNYGYTF
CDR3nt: TGCGCCAGCAGCCAAGTACAGGGTCTATCCAACTATGGCTACACCTTC

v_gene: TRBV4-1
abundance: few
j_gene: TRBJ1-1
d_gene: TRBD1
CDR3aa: CASSPIPTGGNTEAFF
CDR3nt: TGCGCCAGCAGCCCAATACCCACAGGGGGGAACACTGAAGCTTTCTTT

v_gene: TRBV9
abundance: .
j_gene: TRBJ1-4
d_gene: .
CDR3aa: CASSVEDDLPEKLFF
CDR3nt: TGTGCCAGCAGCGTAGAAGATGACTTGCCCGAAAAACTGTTTTTT

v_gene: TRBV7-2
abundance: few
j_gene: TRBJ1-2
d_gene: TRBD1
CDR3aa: CASSPDHPTGIDYGYTF
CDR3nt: TGTGCCAGCAGCCCAGACCACCCGACAGGGATCGACTATGGCTACACCTTC

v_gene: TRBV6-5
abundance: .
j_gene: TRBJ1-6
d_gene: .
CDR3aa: CASSSRVNSPLHF
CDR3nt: TGTGCCAGCAGTTCCCGAGTTAATTCACCCCTCCACTTT

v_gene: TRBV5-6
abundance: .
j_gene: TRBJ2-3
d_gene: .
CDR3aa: CASSLLVGASTDTQYF
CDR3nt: TGTGCCAGCAGCTTATTGGTTGGGGCTAGCACAGATACGCAGTATTTT

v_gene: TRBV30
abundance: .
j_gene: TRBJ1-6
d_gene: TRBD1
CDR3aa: CAWSVQGNSPLHF
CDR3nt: TGTGCCTGGAGTGTACAGGGGAATTCACCCCTCCACTTT

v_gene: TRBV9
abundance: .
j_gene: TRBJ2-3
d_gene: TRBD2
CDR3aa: CASSAPQTTSGGFTDTQYF
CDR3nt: TGTGCCAGCAGCGCCCCCCAAACGACTAGCGGGGGGTTTACGGATACGCAGTATTTT

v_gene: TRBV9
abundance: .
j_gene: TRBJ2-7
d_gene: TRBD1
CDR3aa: CASSVDAGGTYEQYF
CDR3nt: TGTGCCAGCAGCGTAGATGCAGGGGGAACCTACGAGCAGTACTTC

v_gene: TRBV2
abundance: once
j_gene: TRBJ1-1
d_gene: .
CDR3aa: CASSERENTEAFF
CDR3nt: TGTGCCAGCAGTGAGCGGGAGAACACTGAAGCTTTCTTT